Included here is one T cell receptor (beta chain) sequence, with context. Its antigen is undetermined. The CDR3 runs to 13 residues. Unmatched junction bases numbered 5, after V lost 2 bases and J lost 5 bases. The germline CDR1 and CDR2 sequences are GTSNPN and SVGIG (reference sequence). This sample was included in a study of Ad26.COV2.S vaccination and SARS-CoV-2 variants. Study results and caveats: Among vaccine recipients, spike-specific TCR breadth exceeded that of placebo recipients. Substantial breadth was reportedly displayed by spike-specific CD8+ and CD4+ T cell responses after vaccination.

The data were produced by immunoSEQ multiplex PCR, yet TCRdb's version contains in-frame clones alone and is incomplete. The sample contains 250,000 to 300,000 clones, about 89% of which appear only once. Treatment here: about 20 received Ad26.COV2.S at low or high dose, single or two shots; 5 received placebo; per-sample allocation not given. Vaccine and placebo recipients were sampled on day 63 after the first injection. Immunization relied on an Ad26 vector, which expressed Wuhan-strain SARS-CoV-2 spike. This chain uses TRBV30 with TRBJ1-2; 7 nucleotides match TRBD1. This material consisted of peripheral blood, taken in a trial of Ad26.COV2.S vaccine versus placebo. The source of this sequence is a person between 18 and 65 years old who received the Ad26.COV2.S COVID-19 vaccine or a placebo. The DNA of the CDR3 is TGTGCCTGGAGTACCGGGACAGCATATGGCTACACCTTC. Protein product: CAWSTGTAYGYTF. Based on the CDR3 plus reference TRBV30 and TRBJ1-2, the full variable domain is SQTIHQWPATLVQPVGSPLSLECTVEGTSNPNLYWYRQAAGRGLQLLFYSVGIGQISSEVPQNLSASRPQDRQFILSSKKLLLSDSGFYLCAWSTGTAYGYTFGSGTRLTVV.